A single sample is the source of the 19 T cell receptor beta chains below, sequenced in a study of OX40 agonist ivuxolimab in advanced cancers. The method was immunoSEQ multiplex PCR; TCRdb's version includes in-frame clones alone and lacks a portion of them. The profile shows about 36,000 clones, 74% of them singletons. Sample: CD4+ or CD8+ T cells sorted from blood, taken in a trial of the OX40 agonist ivuxolimab. These receptors originate from an adult with an advanced solid tumor such as melanoma, head and neck, liver or kidney cancer.

This chain joins TRBV2 and TRBJ1-5; 7 positions match TRBD1. V lost 3 bases to trimming and J lost 1 base; unmatched junction nucleotides: 0. This CDR3 has 14 amino acids. Germline V gene data show CDR1 as SNHLY and CDR2 as FYNNEI. CDR3 amino acids: CASSETGSNQPQHF. In DNA form, the CDR3 reads TGTGCCAGCAGTGAGACAGGGAGCAATCAGCCCCAGCATTTT.

The chain uses TRBV5-1 and TRBJ1-1; D perhaps matches TRBD1 (5 bases). Deletions cut 0 bases from V and 1 base from J, with 13 bases between. This CDR3 region has 16 residues. CDR1 and CDR2 from the germline V gene are SGHRS and YFSETQ. CDR3 bases: TGCGCCAGCAGCTTGGAATGGCGGGGACCGAACACTGAAGCTTTCTTT. As protein: CASSLEWRGPNTEAFF.

V usage is TRBV9 and J usage is TRBJ2-3; 9 bases line up with TRBD2. The CDR3 sequence is 16 residues long. V was clipped by 0 bases and J by 2 bases; unmatched bases: 4. The germline CDR1 and CDR2 sequences are SGDLS and YYNGEE. The CDR3 nucleotides are TGTGCCAGCAGCGTAGGCCTAGCGGGACACACAGATACGCAGTATTTT. Translating it yields CASSVGLAGHTDTQYF.

The chain recombines TRBV11-3 with TRBJ2-3; 9 bases agree with TRBD1. V shed 5 bases, J shed 6 bases, and the junction held 6 bases outside the gene matches. There are 14 residues in the CDR3. Germline lookup yields CDR1 SGHNT and CDR2 YENEEA. CDR3 amino acids: CASSLDRGDDTQYF. CDR3 coding DNA: TGTGCCAGCAGCCTTGACAGGGGGGACGATACGCAGTATTTT.

This clone turned up a few times. The chain has TRBV19 and TRBJ2-5; the D call may be TRBD1 or TRBD2 (5 bases each). V lost 3 bases to trimming and J lost 2 bases, with 13 bases between them. CDR1 is LNHDA and CDR2 is SQIVND in the germline V gene (reference sequence). The CDR3 consists of 15 residues. The CDR3 reads CASSMAGTAQETQYF. The CDR3 nucleotides are TGTGCCAGTAGTATGGCAGGGACGGCGCAAGAGACCCAGTACTTC.

This chain joins TRBV6-4 and TRBJ2-3, with 7 nucleotides matching TRBD1. The V gene end was trimmed by 2 bases and the J gene end by 1 base; junction bases not matched to a gene: 3. Germline loops: CDR1 MRHNA, CDR2 SNTAGT. The CDR3 length is 15 residues. CDR3 bases: TGTGCCAGCAGTGACAGGGACAGCCGCACAGATACGCAGTATTTT. Protein: CASSDRDSRTDTQYF.

The CDR3 here is CASSERIGFGEAFF. Written as DNA, the CDR3 is TGTGCCAGCAGCGAGAGGATTGGTTTTGGTGAAGCTTTCTTT. The chain is built from TRBV9 and TRBJ1-1; D remains ambiguous. The CDR3 covers 14 residues. The V and J ends lost 3 bases and 7 bases respectively, with 16 bases between them. Germline CDR1 reads SGDLS; CDR2 reads YYNGEE.

This chain links TRBV6-4 with TRBJ1-2; D is unclear. Germline V gives CDR1 MRHNA, CDR2 SNTAGT. Trimming removed 2 bases at V and 4 bases at J, with 8 bases between. The CDR3 loop spans 13 amino acids. DNA for the CDR3: TGTGCCAGCAGTGACCTAACGGGCTATGGCTACACCTTC. Translated: CASSDLTGYGYTF.

The genes are TRBV14 and TRBJ1-2; tentative D call: TRBD1 (5 bases). The CDR3 extends over 15 amino acids. Germline CDR1 is SGHDN and CDR2 is FVKESK. V was shortened by 1 base and J by 4 bases, with 13 bases between the two germline ends. CDR3 amino acids: CASSQAQGLTYGYTF. DNA of the CDR3: TGTGCCAGCAGCCAAGCCCAGGGCCTAACCTATGGCTACACCTTC.

This rearrangement joins TRBV5-6 to TRBJ2-1; D unresolved. The CDR3 is made up of 16 amino acids. The V end was cut by 4 bases, the J end by 3 bases, with 17 bases between. Germline assignment: CDR1 SGHDT and CDR2 YYEEEE. The chain's CDR3 is CASSRIGPLNYNEQFF. The CDR3 DNA follows: TGTGCCAGCAGCCGGATCGGGCCTCTAAACTACAATGAGCAGTTCTTC. Variable domain in full (rest from reference TRBV5-6 and TRBJ2-1): DAGVTQSPTHLIKTRGQQVTLRCSPKSGHDTVSWYQQALGQGPQFIFQYYEEEERQRGNFPDRFSGHQFPNYSSELNVNALLLGDSALYLCASSRIGPLNYNEQFFGPGTRLTVL.

This clone was found once. The rearrangement joins TRBV27 to TRBJ2-5, with D maybe TRBD1 (6 bases). The tail of the sequence fits TRBJ2-7 better, so the J call may be wrong. Germline values: CDR1 MNHEY, CDR2 SMNVEV (reference sequence). This CDR3 has 17 residues. For the CDR3, the DNA is TGTGCCAGCAGCCGAAACTCACAGGGCCACAGCTCCTACGAGCAGTACTTC. Translation: CASSRNSQGHSSYEQYF.

This clone was found once. This chain connects TRBV5-1 to TRBJ2-1, with 7 bases matching TRBD2. The junction had 7 bases not matched to a gene; V was cut back by 4 bases and J by 3 bases. Germline V gives CDR1 SGHRS, CDR2 YFSETQ. The CDR3 runs to 15 residues. In nucleotides, the CDR3 is TGCGCCAGCAGCCCCATGACTAGCAGCTACAATGAGCAGTTCTTC. It translates to CASSPMTSSYNEQFF. The complete variable domain, with remaining parts taken from reference TRBV5-1 and TRBJ2-1, reads KAGVTQTPRYLIKTRGQQVTLSCSPISGHRSVSWYQQTPGQGLQFLFEYFSETQRNKGNFPGRFSGRQFSNSRSEMNVSTLELGDSALYLCASSPMTSSYNEQFFGPGTRLTVL.

The chain employs TRBV6-5 and TRBJ1-2; 7 nucleotides line up with TRBD1. The CDR3 spans 12 residues. The germline V gene has CDR1 MNHEY and CDR2 SVGAGI. Trimming removed 5 bases from V and 5 bases from J; junction bases left unmatched: 2. The CDR3: CASSNRGYGYTF. The CDR3 nucleotides read TGTGCCAGCAGTAACAGGGGTTATGGCTACACCTTC.

This clone was seen once. This sample includes further DNA sequences coding for the same CDR3. The chain recombines TRBV4-1 with TRBJ2-2; TRBD2 agrees at 9 bases. The V segment lost 3 bases and the J segment 1 base; nucleotides outside the gene matches: 6. The CDR3 is 17 amino acids. Germline lookup yields CDR1 MGHRA and CDR2 YSYEKL. CDR3 protein: CASSHTGLALNTGELFF. Written as DNA, the CDR3 is TGCGCCAGCAGCCACACTGGACTAGCGTTGAACACCGGGGAGCTGTTTTTT.

The chain combines TRBV28 with TRBJ2-7; TRBD1 is a possible D gene (5 bases). Germline V lookup: CDR1 MDHEN, CDR2 SYDVKM. The CDR3 spans 15 residues. V was clipped by 5 bases and J by 2 bases, with 16 bases between them. CDR3 sequence (DNA): TGTGCCAGCAGTCCTAGGACAAAAGGGCCCTACGAGCAGTACTTC. It yields the protein CASSPRTKGPYEQYF.

Only a few counts were recorded for this clone. The chain links TRBV6-5 to TRBJ1-5; D is undetermined. The V gene lost 0 bases and the J gene lost 9 bases, with 12 bases spanning the gap. CDR1 and CDR2 (germline): MNHEY, SVGAGI. This CDR3 comprises 14 residues. The CDR3: CASSYSAGYLPQHF. CDR3 DNA sequence: TGTGCCAGCAGTTACTCCGCAGGCTATCTGCCCCAGCATTTT.

This clone is classed as medium-sized. V gene TRBV6-5 combines with J gene TRBJ2-3; D is possibly TRBD2 (7 bases). Deletions cut 2 bases from V and 4 bases from J, with 16 bases between. This CDR3 comprises 16 residues. Germline V gene lookup returns CDR1 MNHEY and CDR2 SVGAGI. The CDR3, as DNA: TGTGCCAGCAGTTACGTATCGGGGGGCCAAGCAGATACGCAGTATTTT. Encoded protein: CASSYVSGGQADTQYF.

V gene TRBV29-1 combines with J gene TRBJ2-3; D is ambiguous. V lost 5 bases to trimming and J lost 1 base, with 7 bases between them. The CDR3 loop spans 12 amino acids. Per the germline V gene, CDR1 is SQVTM and CDR2 is ANQGSEA. CDR3: CSVILGTDTQYF. The DNA for the CDR3 is TGCAGCGTTATCCTCGGCACAGATACGCAGTATTTT.

V gene TRBV7-9 combines with J gene TRBJ2-1; D may be TRBD2 (5 bases). The CDR3 is 13 residues long. CDR1 is SEHNR, CDR2 FQNEAQ, per germline (reference sequence). The germline V and J ends were trimmed by 5 bases and 8 bases, with 13 bases remaining between them. CDR3 DNA: TGTGCCAGCAGCCGCAGAGAGGGCGATGAGCAGTTCTTC. Its protein is CASSRREGDEQFF.